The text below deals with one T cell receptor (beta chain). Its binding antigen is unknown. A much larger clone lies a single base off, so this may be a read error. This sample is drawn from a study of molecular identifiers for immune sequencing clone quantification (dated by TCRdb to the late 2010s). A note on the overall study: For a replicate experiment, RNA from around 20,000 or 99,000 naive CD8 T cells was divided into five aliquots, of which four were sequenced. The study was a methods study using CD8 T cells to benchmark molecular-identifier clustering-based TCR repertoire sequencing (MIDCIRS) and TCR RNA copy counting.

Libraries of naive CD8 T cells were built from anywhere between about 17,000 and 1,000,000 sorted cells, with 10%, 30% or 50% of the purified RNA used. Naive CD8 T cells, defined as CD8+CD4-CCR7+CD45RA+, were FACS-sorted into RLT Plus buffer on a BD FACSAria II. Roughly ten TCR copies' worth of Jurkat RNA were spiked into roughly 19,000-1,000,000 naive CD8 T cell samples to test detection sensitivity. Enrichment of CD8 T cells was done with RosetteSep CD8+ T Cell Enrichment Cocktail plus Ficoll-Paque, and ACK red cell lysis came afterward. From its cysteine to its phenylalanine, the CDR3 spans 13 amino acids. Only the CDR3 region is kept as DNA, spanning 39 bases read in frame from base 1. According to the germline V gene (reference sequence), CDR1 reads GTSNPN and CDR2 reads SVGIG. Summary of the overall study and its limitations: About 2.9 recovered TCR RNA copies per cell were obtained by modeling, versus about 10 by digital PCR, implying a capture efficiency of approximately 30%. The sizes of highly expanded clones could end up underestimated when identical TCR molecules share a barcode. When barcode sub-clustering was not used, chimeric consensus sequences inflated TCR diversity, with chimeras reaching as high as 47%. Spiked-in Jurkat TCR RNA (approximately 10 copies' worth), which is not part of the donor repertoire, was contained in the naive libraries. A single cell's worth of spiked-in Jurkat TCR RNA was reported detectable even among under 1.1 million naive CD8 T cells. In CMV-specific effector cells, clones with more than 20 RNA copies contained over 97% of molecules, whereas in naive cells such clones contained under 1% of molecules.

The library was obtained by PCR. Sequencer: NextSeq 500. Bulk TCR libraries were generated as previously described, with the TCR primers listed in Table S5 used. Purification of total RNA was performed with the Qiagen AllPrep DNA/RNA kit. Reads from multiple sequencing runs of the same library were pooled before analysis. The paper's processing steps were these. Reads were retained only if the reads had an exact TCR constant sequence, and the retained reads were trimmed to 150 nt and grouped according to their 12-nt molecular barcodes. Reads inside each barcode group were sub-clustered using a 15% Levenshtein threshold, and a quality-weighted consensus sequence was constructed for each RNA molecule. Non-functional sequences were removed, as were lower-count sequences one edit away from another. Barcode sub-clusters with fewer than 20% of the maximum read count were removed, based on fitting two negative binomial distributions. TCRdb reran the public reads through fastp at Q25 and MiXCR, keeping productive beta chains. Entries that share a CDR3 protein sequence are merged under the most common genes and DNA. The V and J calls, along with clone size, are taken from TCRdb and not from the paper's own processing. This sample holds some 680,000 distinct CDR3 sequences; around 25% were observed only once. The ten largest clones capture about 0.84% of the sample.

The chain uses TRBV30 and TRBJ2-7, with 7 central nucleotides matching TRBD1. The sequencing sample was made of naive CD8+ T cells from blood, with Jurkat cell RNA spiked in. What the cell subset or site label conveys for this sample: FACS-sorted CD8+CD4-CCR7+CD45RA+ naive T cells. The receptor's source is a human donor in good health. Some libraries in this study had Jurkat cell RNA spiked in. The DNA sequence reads TGTGCCCGGAGTGGGACAGCCGCCTACGAGCAGTACTTC. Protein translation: CARSGTAAYEQYF. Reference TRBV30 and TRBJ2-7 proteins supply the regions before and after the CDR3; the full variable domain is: SQTIHQWPATLVQPVGSPLSLECTVEGTSNPNLYWYRQAAGRGLQLLFYSVGIGQISSEVPQNLSASRPQDRQFILSSKKLLLSDSGFYLCARSGTAAYEQYFGPGTRLTVT.